Listed below are T cell receptor beta chains from one sample, sequenced in a study of T cells in Graves' hyperthyroidism and ophthalmopathy. A single record per CDR3 protein comes from TCRdb applying MiXCR to the multiplex PCR reads. Counted here are a few hundred thousand distinct CDR3 sequences, roughly a sixth occurring once; the ten biggest clones make up 2.5% to 4%. Sequencing was carried out using blood. The source is a woman in her thirties or forties with Graves' ophthalmopathy. CDR3s include the opening cysteine and the closing phenylalanine or tryptophan. D genes are given only for firm matches. The listing skips clone size in some rows; elsewhere it reads once, few, many or a size class.

v_call: TRBV7-9
clone_size: few
j_call: TRBJ2-1
d_call: .
cdr3_nt: TGTGCCAGCAGCCCCCACCCCTCCTTTGAGCAGTTCTTC
cdr3_aa: CASSPHPSFEQFF

v_call: TRBV7-9
clone_size: few
j_call: TRBJ2-5
d_call: TRBD1
cdr3_nt: TGTGCCAGCAGCCGACAGGGGCGCCAAGAGACCCAGTACTTC
cdr3_aa: CASSRQGRQETQYF

v_call: TRBV5-1
clone_size: many
j_call: TRBJ2-3
d_call: .
cdr3_nt: TGCGCCAGCAGCTCCGGCCCCGGGGCAGATACGCAGTATTTT
cdr3_aa: CASSSGPGADTQYF

v_call: TRBV27
clone_size: many
j_call: TRBJ2-1
d_call: .
cdr3_nt: TGTGCCAGCAGACAATCCGGGTCCGGTAGGAACAATGAGCAGTTCTTC
cdr3_aa: CASRQSGSGRNNEQFF

v_call: TRBV6-2/TRBV6-3
clone_size: .
j_call: TRBJ1-1
d_call: TRBD1
cdr3_nt: TGTGCCAGCAGTTCCGGAGGACAGGGCTTCTTT
cdr3_aa: CASSSGGQGFF

v_call: TRBV4-1
clone_size: .
j_call: TRBJ2-7
d_call: .
cdr3_nt: TGCGCCAGCAGCCTCCAAGCTTCGAGCTCCTACGAGCAGTACTTC
cdr3_aa: CASSLQASSSYEQYF

v_call: TRBV28
clone_size: .
j_call: TRBJ2-7
d_call: .
cdr3_nt: TGTGCCAGCAGTTTATTTAGGGCTCTCCGAGGAGAGCAGTACTTC
cdr3_aa: CASSLFRALRGEQYF

v_call: TRBV6-5
clone_size: few
j_call: TRBJ2-3
d_call: .
cdr3_nt: TGTGCCAGCAGTTACCCCGGGGGGCGAGGGGCTGCAGATACGCAGTATTTT
cdr3_aa: CASSYPGGRGAADTQYF

v_call: TRBV7-2
clone_size: many
j_call: TRBJ2-7
d_call: .
cdr3_nt: TGTGCCAGCAGCTTACAAGGCCGACGGGACTACGAGCAGTACTTC
cdr3_aa: CASSLQGRRDYEQYF

v_call: TRBV15
clone_size: few
j_call: TRBJ1-3
d_call: .
cdr3_nt: TGTGCCACCAGCAGTACCGACATGAGACCTGGAAACACCATATATTTT
cdr3_aa: CATSSTDMRPGNTIYF

v_call: TRBV28
clone_size: many
j_call: TRBJ1-1
d_call: .
cdr3_nt: TGTGCCAGCAGCCAACAATTAGCAGCCAACACTGAAGCTTTCTTT
cdr3_aa: CASSQQLAANTEAFF

v_call: TRBV7-9
clone_size: many
j_call: TRBJ2-3
d_call: .
cdr3_nt: TGTGCCAGTAGCAGGGGCAGGACAGACACAGATACGCAGTATTTT
cdr3_aa: CASSRGRTDTDTQYF

v_call: TRBV28
clone_size: few
j_call: TRBJ2-2
d_call: TRBD2
cdr3_nt: TGTGCCAGCAGAAAAAGCGGGAAATCTGACGGGGAGCTGTTTTTT
cdr3_aa: CASRKSGKSDGELFF

v_call: TRBV4-1
clone_size: .
j_call: TRBJ1-4
d_call: .
cdr3_nt: TGCGCCAGCAGCCAAGATAGGGCGACGGTGGGGGGTGAAAAACTGTTTTTT
cdr3_aa: CASSQDRATVGGEKLFF

v_call: TRBV9
clone_size: few
j_call: TRBJ2-5
d_call: TRBD1
cdr3_nt: TGTGCCAGCAGCGCAAGCTCCGGGACAGTCGAGACCCAGTACTTC
cdr3_aa: CASSASSGTVETQYF

v_call: TRBV13
clone_size: .
j_call: TRBJ2-7
d_call: TRBD2
cdr3_nt: TGTGCCAGCAGCTTATATTCGGCGGGAGGCCCCTCCTACGAGCAGTACTTC
cdr3_aa: CASSLYSAGGPSYEQYF

v_call: TRBV7-9
clone_size: .
j_call: TRBJ2-1
d_call: .
cdr3_nt: TGTGCCAGCAGCCTCGTGGCGGGTGAGACTACAATGAGGCAGTTCTTC
cdr3_aa: CASSLVAGETTMRQFF

v_call: TRBV20-1
clone_size: few
j_call: TRBJ1-2
d_call: .
cdr3_nt: TGCAGTACCCCCGTACAGGTCGGGAATGGCTACACCTTC
cdr3_aa: CSTPVQVGNGYTF

v_call: TRBV28
clone_size: many
j_call: TRBJ1-1
d_call: .
cdr3_nt: TGTGCCAGCAGTTTCCCATCAGGGCATCGGCGACACACTGAAGCTTTCTTT
cdr3_aa: CASSFPSGHRRHTEAFF

v_call: TRBV3-1
clone_size: many
j_call: TRBJ2-4
d_call: TRBD2
cdr3_nt: TGTGCCAGCAGCCCTCGGGGGGTAGCCAAAAACATTCAGTACTTC
cdr3_aa: CASSPRGVAKNIQYF

v_call: TRBV9
clone_size: few
j_call: TRBJ1-1
d_call: .
cdr3_nt: TGTGCCAGCAGCGTAGCACCAGCGGGAGTGAACACTGAAGCTTTCTTT
cdr3_aa: CASSVAPAGVNTEAFF

v_call: TRBV29-1
clone_size: many
j_call: TRBJ2-7
d_call: TRBD2
cdr3_nt: TGCAGCGTTCAAGCGGGAGTCCTGGAGCAGTACTTC
cdr3_aa: CSVQAGVLEQYF

v_call: TRBV3-1
clone_size: once
j_call: TRBJ1-2
d_call: TRBD1
cdr3_nt: TGTGCCAGCAGCCAAGATGGGGACAGGACTGACTACACCTTC
cdr3_aa: CASSQDGDRTDYTF

v_call: TRBV6-5
clone_size: .
j_call: TRBJ1-6
d_call: .
cdr3_nt: TGTGCCAGCAGTTACTCGAGGTCAAATTCACCCCTCCACTTT
cdr3_aa: CASSYSRSNSPLHF

v_call: TRBV12-3/TRBV12-4
clone_size: many
j_call: TRBJ2-2
d_call: TRBD1
cdr3_nt: TGTGCCAGCAGGGGGGACAGGGGTGTCACCGGGGAGCTGTTTTTT
cdr3_aa: CASRGDRGVTGELFF

v_call: TRBV5-1
clone_size: .
j_call: TRBJ2-1
d_call: TRBD1
cdr3_nt: TGCGCCAGCAGCTTAGTTCCTTGGACAGGAAACAATGAGCAGTTCTTC
cdr3_aa: CASSLVPWTGNNEQFF

v_call: TRBV29-1
clone_size: .
j_call: TRBJ2-7
d_call: .
cdr3_nt: TGCAGCGCCTCCTCATACTACGAGCAGTACTTC
cdr3_aa: CSASSYYEQYF

v_call: TRBV7-2
clone_size: .
j_call: TRBJ1-3
d_call: .
cdr3_nt: TGTGCCAGCAGCCAACAGGAGGGCTCTGGAAACACCATATATTTT
cdr3_aa: CASSQQEGSGNTIYF

v_call: TRBV6-1
clone_size: many
j_call: TRBJ1-2
d_call: .
cdr3_nt: .
cdr3_aa: CATETGGYGYTFGGGYGYTF

v_call: TRBV12-5
clone_size: few
j_call: TRBJ2-7
d_call: .
cdr3_nt: TGTGCTAGTGGTTTGGACAGGGCCGAGCAGTACTTC
cdr3_aa: CASGLDRAEQYF

v_call: TRBV7-2
clone_size: many
j_call: TRBJ1-5
d_call: TRBD1
cdr3_nt: TGTGCCAGCAGCTTAGTCGGACAGGATGGTCAGCCCCAGCATTTT
cdr3_aa: CASSLVGQDGQPQHF

v_call: TRBV3-1
clone_size: .
j_call: TRBJ2-1
d_call: .
cdr3_nt: TGTGCCAGCAGCCCAGTGGGTCGGGCGCCATACAATGAGCAGTTCTTC
cdr3_aa: CASSPVGRAPYNEQFF

v_call: TRBV7-9
clone_size: many
j_call: TRBJ1-2
d_call: TRBD1
cdr3_nt: TGTGCCAGCAGCTATAGGGACAGGGAGAACTATGGCTACACCTTC
cdr3_aa: CASSYRDRENYGYTF

v_call: TRBV6-1
clone_size: few
j_call: TRBJ1-2
d_call: .
cdr3_nt: TGTGCCAGCAGGCCCACCAGGAACTATGGCTACACCTTC
cdr3_aa: CASRPTRNYGYTF

v_call: TRBV6-1
clone_size: few
j_call: TRBJ1-6
d_call: .
cdr3_nt: TGTGCCAGCAGTCAATCAACAAAGCACTTCAATTCACCCCTCCACTTT
cdr3_aa: CASSQSTKHFNSPLHF

v_call: TRBV19
clone_size: .
j_call: TRBJ1-5
d_call: .
cdr3_nt: TGTGCCAGTAGTATTTCTGAGTATAGCAATCAGCCCCAGCATTTT
cdr3_aa: CASSISEYSNQPQHF

v_call: TRBV2
clone_size: many
j_call: TRBJ2-1
d_call: .
cdr3_nt: TGTGCCAGCAGTCGAGGGTGGGGCGCCTACAATGAGCAGTTCTTC
cdr3_aa: CASSRGWGAYNEQFF

v_call: TRBV6-2/TRBV6-3
clone_size: many
j_call: TRBJ1-5
d_call: TRBD1
cdr3_nt: TGTGCCAGCAGTACTGGACAGGGAGGCAATCAGCCCCAGCATTTT
cdr3_aa: CASSTGQGGNQPQHF

v_call: TRBV7-2
clone_size: many
j_call: TRBJ2-1
d_call: TRBD2
cdr3_nt: TGTGCCAGCAGCAGAATACTAGCGGGAGGGAACAATGAGCAGTTCTTC
cdr3_aa: CASSRILAGGNNEQFF

v_call: TRBV6-1
clone_size: few
j_call: TRBJ2-3
d_call: .
cdr3_nt: TGTGCCAGCAGAGCGGACAGCACAGATACGCAGTATTTT
cdr3_aa: CASRADSTDTQYF

v_call: TRBV5-6
clone_size: .
j_call: TRBJ1-3
d_call: .
cdr3_nt: TGTGCCAGCAGCTACTTACAGGCTTACTCTGGAAACACCATATATTTT
cdr3_aa: CASSYLQAYSGNTIYF

v_call: TRBV4-1
clone_size: .
j_call: TRBJ1-3
d_call: .
cdr3_nt: TGCGCCAGCAGCCAACCCCGGCGGGCGGGAAACACCATATATTTT
cdr3_aa: CASSQPRRAGNTIYF

v_call: TRBV30
clone_size: .
j_call: TRBJ2-2
d_call: .
cdr3_nt: TGTGCCTGGAGTCCGACGGACTATTACACCGGGGAGCTGTTTTTT
cdr3_aa: CAWSPTDYYTGELFF

v_call: TRBV19
clone_size: .
j_call: TRBJ1-5
d_call: .
cdr3_nt: TGTGCCACCGCCGGGGCAGGTGACTTACCCCAGCATTTT
cdr3_aa: CATAGAGDLPQHF

v_call: TRBV5-1
clone_size: .
j_call: TRBJ2-1
d_call: TRBD2
cdr3_nt: TGCGCCAGCAGATTTTTTGCGGGAGCCCTACGCAATGAGCAGTTCTTC
cdr3_aa: CASRFFAGALRNEQFF

v_call: TRBV5-5
clone_size: few
j_call: TRBJ1-6
d_call: .
cdr3_nt: TGTGCCAGCAGCCCTTTGTCAAATTCACCCCTCCACTTT
cdr3_aa: CASSPLSNSPLHF